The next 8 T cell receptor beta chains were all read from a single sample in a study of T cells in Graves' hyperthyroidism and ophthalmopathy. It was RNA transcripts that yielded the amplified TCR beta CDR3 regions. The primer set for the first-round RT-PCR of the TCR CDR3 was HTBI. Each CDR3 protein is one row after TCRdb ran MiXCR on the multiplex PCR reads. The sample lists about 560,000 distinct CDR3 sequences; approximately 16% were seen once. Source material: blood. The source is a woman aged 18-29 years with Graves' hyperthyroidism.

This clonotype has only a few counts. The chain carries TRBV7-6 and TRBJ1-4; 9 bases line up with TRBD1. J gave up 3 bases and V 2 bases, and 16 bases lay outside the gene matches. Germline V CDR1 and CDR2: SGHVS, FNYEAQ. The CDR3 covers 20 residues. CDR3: CASSLRTLTGGRGSNEKLFF. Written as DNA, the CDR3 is TGTGCCAGCAGCTTACGTACCCTTACAGGGGGCAGGGGATCTAATGAAAAACTGTTTTTT. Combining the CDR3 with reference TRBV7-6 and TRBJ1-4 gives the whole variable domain GAGVSQSPRYKVTKRGQDVALRCDPISGHVSLYWYRQALGQGPEFLTYFNYEAQQDKSGLPNDRFSAERPEGSISTLTIQRTEQRDSAMYRCASSLRTLTGGRGSNEKLFFGSGTQLSVL.

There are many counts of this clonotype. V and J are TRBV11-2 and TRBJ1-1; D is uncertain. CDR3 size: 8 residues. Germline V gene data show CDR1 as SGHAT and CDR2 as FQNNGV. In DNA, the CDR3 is TGTACGAACACTGAAGCTTTCTTT. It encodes CTNTEAFF.

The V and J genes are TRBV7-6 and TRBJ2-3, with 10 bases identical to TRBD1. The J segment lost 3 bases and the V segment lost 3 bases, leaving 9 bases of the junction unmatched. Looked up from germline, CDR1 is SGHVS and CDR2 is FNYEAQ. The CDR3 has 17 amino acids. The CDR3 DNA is TGTGCCAGCAGCTTGGCCGACAGGGGGCTCGGGACAGATACGCAGTATTTT. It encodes CASSLADRGLGTDTQYF.

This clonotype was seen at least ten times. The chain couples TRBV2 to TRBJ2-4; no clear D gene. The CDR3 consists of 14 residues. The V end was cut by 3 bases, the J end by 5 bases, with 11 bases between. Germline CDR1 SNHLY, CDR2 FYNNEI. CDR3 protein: CASSDVGFQNIQYF. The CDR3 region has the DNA TGTGCCAGCAGTGATGTCGGCTTTCAAAACATTCAGTACTTC.

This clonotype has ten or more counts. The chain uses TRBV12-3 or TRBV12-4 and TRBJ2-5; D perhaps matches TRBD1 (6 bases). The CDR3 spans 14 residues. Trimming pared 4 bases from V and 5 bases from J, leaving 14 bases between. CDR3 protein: CASSYRDPRETQYF. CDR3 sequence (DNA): TGTGCCAGCAGTTACAGGGACCCGAGGGAGACCCAGTACTTC.

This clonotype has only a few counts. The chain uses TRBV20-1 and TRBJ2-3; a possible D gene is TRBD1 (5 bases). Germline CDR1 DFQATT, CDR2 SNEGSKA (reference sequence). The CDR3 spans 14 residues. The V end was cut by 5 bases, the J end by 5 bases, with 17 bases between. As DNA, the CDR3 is TGCAGTGCTGCGGACACCGGGCGGATAGATACGCAGTATTTT. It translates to CSAADTGRIDTQYF.

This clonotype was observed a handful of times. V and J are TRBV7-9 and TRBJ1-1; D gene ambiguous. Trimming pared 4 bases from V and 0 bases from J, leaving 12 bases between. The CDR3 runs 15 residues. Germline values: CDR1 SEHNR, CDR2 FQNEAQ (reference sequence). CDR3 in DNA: TGTGCCAGCAGCTCCAGACGGAGCCTGAACACTGAAGCTTTCTTT. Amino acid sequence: CASSSRRSLNTEAFF.

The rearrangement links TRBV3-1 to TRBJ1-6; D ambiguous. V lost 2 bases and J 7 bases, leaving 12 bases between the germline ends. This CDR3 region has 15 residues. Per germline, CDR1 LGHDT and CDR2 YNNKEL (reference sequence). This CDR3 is CASSQPRVGNSPLHF. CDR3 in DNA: TGTGCCAGCAGCCAACCCAGAGTGGGGAATTCACCCCTCCACTTT.